The 22 T cell receptor beta chains listed next were all sequenced from one sample in a study of PD-1 blockade in classical Hodgkin lymphoma. Using immunoSEQ multiplex PCR, the repertoire was profiled, and TCRdb retains in-frame clones only, with some absent. This sample has 55,000 to 80,000 clones, with approximately 89% found just once. All patients relapsed after autologous stem cell transplantation, and brentuximab vedotin exposure varied. The sample here was peripheral blood mononuclear cells (PBMCs), taken at baseline. These receptors all stem from a human donor with classical Hodgkin lymphoma.

The chain uses TRBV27 and TRBJ1-1, with D uncertain. Trimming removed 5 bases from V and 3 bases from J, with 10 bases in between. The CDR3 length is 13 residues. In germline, CDR1 is MNHEY, CDR2 SMNVEV (reference sequence). The CDR3 nucleotides are TGTGCCAGCAGTATAACAGCTTACACTGAAGCTTTCTTT. Its protein is CASSITAYTEAFF.

V and J are TRBV7-9 and TRBJ1-4; D might be TRBD1 (6 bases). The CDR3 totals 14 residues. V was cut by 8 bases and J by 5 bases, with 15 bases left in between. Germline CDR1 SEHNR, CDR2 FQNEAQ (reference sequence). Written as DNA, the CDR3 is TGTGCCAGCTCAGAGGCAGGGACAAATGAAAAACTGTTTTTT. Translated, it gives CASSEAGTNEKLFF.

The rearrangement uses TRBV9 and TRBJ2-7, with 11 nucleotides matching TRBD2. Germline V gives CDR1 SGDLS, CDR2 YYNGEE. The CDR3 is 15 amino acids. J gave up 3 bases and V 3 bases, and 5 bases lay outside the gene matches. CDR3 protein: CASSAGTSGYYEQYF. The CDR3 bases are TGTGCCAGCAGCGCCGGGACTAGCGGATACTACGAGCAGTACTTC.

The rearrangement links TRBV11-2 to TRBJ1-1, with D uncertain. The CDR3 totals 14 residues. Germline V lookup: CDR1 SGHAT, CDR2 FQNNGV. Trimming shortened V by 5 bases and J by 2 bases, and 12 bases separated the two germline ends. The CDR3 DNA reads as TGTGCCAGCAGCCCAGTCGGGGTAAACACTGAAGCTTTCTTT. It is translated as CASSPVGVNTEAFF. Combining the CDR3 with reference TRBV11-2 and TRBJ1-1 gives the whole variable domain EAGVAQSPRYKIIEKRQSVAFWCNPISGHATLYWYQQILGQGPKLLIQFQNNGVVDDSQLPKDRFSAERLKGVDSTLKIQPAKLEDSAVYLCASSPVGVNTEAFFGQGTRLTVV.

The V and J genes are TRBV27 and TRBJ2-1; D unclear. Germline CDR1 MNHEY, CDR2 SMNVEV (reference sequence). The CDR3 has 15 amino acids. The V end lost 3 bases, the J end lost 5 bases, and 14 bases lay between the germline ends. The CDR3, as DNA: TGTGCCAGCAGTTTTCGACGGACGATAAACAATGAGCAGTTCTTC. This encodes CASSFRRTINNEQFF.

V gene TRBV29-1 combines with J gene TRBJ1-1; tentatively, D is TRBD1 (6 bases). The CDR3 loop spans 13 amino acids. The V end was cut by 7 bases, the J end by 3 bases, with 15 bases between. Germline loops: CDR1 SQVTM, CDR2 ANQGSEA. CDR3 amino acids: CSAKTGVDTEAFF. The CDR3 DNA follows: TGCAGCGCCAAGACAGGAGTTGACACTGAAGCTTTCTTT.

DNA of the CDR3: TGTGCCAGCAGCCGAATAGCGGAAAGCTCCTACAATGAGCAGTTCTTC. This encodes CASSRIAESSYNEQFF. The chain combines TRBV7-2 with TRBJ2-1; D is possibly TRBD2 (6 bases). The CDR3 is 16 residues long. V was trimmed by 5 bases and J by 0 bases, leaving 14 bases between them. CDR1 SGHTA and CDR2 FQGNSA come from the germline V gene.

The genes are TRBV6-1 and TRBJ1-5, with D possibly matching TRBD1 (5 bases). Trimming removed 4 bases at V and 8 bases at J, with 18 bases between. The CDR3 spans 15 residues. CDR1 and CDR2 (germline): MNHNS, SASEGT. CDR3 DNA sequence: TGTGCCAGCAGTGGGGTTTGGGGGTCCGCTAAGCCCCAGCATTTT. Its protein product is CASSGVWGSAKPQHF.

This clone was seen once. This chain joins TRBV27 and TRBJ1-2, with 11 bases aligning to TRBD1. V was clipped by 8 bases and J by 8 bases; unmatched bases: 4. This CDR3 spans 12 amino acids. Germline values: CDR1 MNHEY, CDR2 SMNVEV (reference sequence). Written as DNA, the CDR3 is TGTGCCAGCCGGACAGGGGGCTCAGGCTACACCTTC. Encoded protein: CASRTGGSGYTF.

The genes are TRBV19 and TRBJ1-2; perhaps TRBD1 as D (6 bases). V was clipped by 6 bases and J by 8 bases, with 10 bases between them. The CDR3 totals 11 residues. Germline V lookup: CDR1 LNHDA, CDR2 SQIVND (reference sequence). The CDR3 DNA is TGTGCCAGTAGCTCAGGGGTCGGCTACACCTTC. It specifies CASSSGVGYTF.

This chain uses TRBV5-4 with TRBJ2-5, with D perhaps being TRBD1 or TRBD2 (6 bases each). The V end lost 2 bases, the J end lost 4 bases, and 12 bases lay between the germline ends. Germline V CDR1 and CDR2: SGHNT, YYREEE (reference sequence). The CDR3 totals 14 residues. Here the CDR3 reads CASSFDRRGETQYF. CDR3 coding DNA: TGTGCCAGCAGCTTCGACAGGCGGGGAGAGACCCAGTACTTC.

This clone has a single count. The chain combines TRBV27 with TRBJ2-7; weak D call: TRBD1 (6 bases). This CDR3 region has 12 residues. V lost 7 bases and J 4 bases, leaving 11 bases between the germline ends. CDR1 and CDR2 from the germline V gene are MNHEY and SMNVEV (reference sequence). The CDR3 sequence: CASKDTGYEQYF. Written as DNA, the CDR3 is TGTGCCAGCAAGGATACAGGGTACGAGCAGTACTTC.

In the case of this clone: The junction departs from germline at one end; a sequencing error may be responsible. The same CDR3 can be traced to other DNA sequences in this sample. The rearrangement uses TRBV25-1 and TRBJ2-3; possibly TRBD1 or TRBD2 for D (5 bases each). CDR1 is MGHDK and CDR2 is SYGVNS in the germline V gene. CDR3 length: 16 amino acids. In DNA, the CDR3 is TGTGCCAGTAGTGGGACCTGGGCAGGGATCACAGATACGCAGTATTTT. Its protein product is CASSGTWAGITDTQYF.

The chain is built from TRBV28 and TRBJ2-3; 10 bases align to TRBD2. The trim removed 3 bases at V and 3 bases at J, leaving 3 bases unmatched. The CDR3 is 15 residues long. The germline V gene has CDR1 MDHEN and CDR2 SYDVKM. The CDR3 region has the DNA TGTGCCAGCAGTTTTCCTAGCGGGGGAACAGATACGCAGTATTTT. Its translation: CASSFPSGGTDTQYF.

The V call is TRBV6-1, the J call TRBJ2-7; tentative D call: TRBD1 (5 bases). Germline V gene data show CDR1 as MNHNS and CDR2 as SASEGT. The CDR3 totals 13 residues. Trimming took off 4 bases at V and 3 bases at J, with 10 bases between the two ends. The CDR3, as DNA: TGTGCCAGCAGTGCCGGAAGGGGCTACGAGCAGTACTTC. Translated: CASSAGRGYEQYF.

V is TRBV7-3 and J is TRBJ1-1; D is perhaps TRBD1 (6 bases). This CDR3 comprises 14 residues. V dropped 5 bases and J dropped 2 bases, with 12 bases sitting between them. Germline V lookup: CDR1 SGHTA, CDR2 FQGTGA. The CDR3 nucleotides are TGTGCCAGCAGCATAGGGACATCAAACACTGAAGCTTTCTTT. Translating it yields CASSIGTSNTEAFF.

The rearrangement joins TRBV7-1 to TRBJ1-1; perhaps TRBD1 as D (5 bases). TRBV7-1 is an open reading frame whose function is uncertain. V lost 4 bases, J lost 7 bases, and 16 bases lay in between. The CDR3 runs 14 residues. The chain's CDR3 is CASSLFDGGGEAFF. The CDR3, as DNA: TGTGCCAGCAGCTTGTTTGACGGCGGGGGTGAAGCTTTCTTT.

The rearrangement joins TRBV9 to TRBJ2-2; D tentatively reads TRBD1 or TRBD2 (6 bases each). This CDR3 contains 14 residues. CDR1 and CDR2 (germline): SGDLS, YYNGEE. With 0 bases removed from V and 8 bases from J, the gap between germline ends came to 11 bases. CDR3 sequence reads: CASSVDGGPGELFF. CDR3 nucleotides: TGTGCCAGCAGCGTAGATGGGGGGCCTGGGGAGCTGTTTTTT.

This clone was observed once. The CDR3 sequence: CASSQGDYGYTF. The DNA of the CDR3 is TGTGCCAGCAGTCAGGGGGACTATGGCTACACCTTC. This chain connects TRBV5-6 to TRBJ1-2; TRBD1 matches at 7 bases. With V trimmed by 5 bases and J by 3 bases, 1 base remained unmatched. Germline assignment: CDR1 SGHDT and CDR2 YYEEEE. CDR3 length equals 12 residues.

This clone was counted at least ten times. The chain combines TRBV7-2 with TRBJ2-1; 11 nucleotides line up with TRBD2. The CDR3 is 15 amino acids. CDR1 and CDR2 from the germline V gene are SGHTA and FQGNSA. Trimming cost V 1 base and J 7 bases; bases outside gene matches: 3. CDR3 DNA: TGTGCCAGCAGCTTAGTACTAGCGGGGGTGAATGAGCAGTTCTTC. As protein: CASSLVLAGVNEQFF.

The chain employs TRBV11-2 and TRBJ2-1; 11 nucleotides align to TRBD2. In germline, CDR1 is SGHAT, CDR2 FQNNGV. V lost 0 bases to trimming and J lost 6 bases; unmatched junction nucleotides: 4. This CDR3 has 16 residues. The CDR3 sequence is CASSLDGGTSGNEQFF. CDR3 nucleotide sequence: TGTGCCAGCAGCTTAGATGGGGGGACTAGCGGCAATGAGCAGTTCTTC.

This clone was seen a handful of times. The genes are TRBV19 and TRBJ2-7; the match to TRBD1 covers 7 bases. This CDR3 is built from 14 residues. V shed 5 bases and J 2 bases; nucleotides not matched to a gene: 6. Germline V gene lookup returns CDR1 LNHDA and CDR2 SQIVND (reference sequence). The CDR3 region has the DNA TGTGCCAGTAGTCTCCGAGGGGGCCCCTACGAGCAGTACTTC. It codes for CASSLRGGPYEQYF. Full variable domain (rest looked up from reference TRBV19 and TRBJ2-7): DGGITQSPKYLFRKEGQNVTLSCEQNLNHDAMYWYRQDPGQGLRLIYYSQIVNDFQKGDIAEGYSVSREKKESFPLTVTSAQKNPTAFYLCASSLRGGPYEQYFGPGTRLTVT.